This is a list of T cell receptor beta chains from one sample in a study of chemoradiotherapy in HPV16-positive cancers. Assay: immunoSEQ multiplex PCR; the TCRdb copy retains only in-frame clones and omits some. The sample lists approximately 28,000 clones, approximately 90% occurring once. The sequencing used blood, collected from a patient who underwent chemoradiotherapy. These receptors all come from a human donor with HPV-associated anogenital cancer. CDR3s include the opening cysteine and the closing phenylalanine or tryptophan. The D gene is left open where the match is weak. The size of a clone is reported for some rows only, either as once, few or many, or as a class for expanded clones.

>TRBD2|TRBV30|TRBJ2-2|-
CAWSPPGRGGFWELFF
TGTGCCTGGAGTCCCCCGGGGCGGGGGGGCTTCTGGGAGCTGTTTTTT
>TRBD1|TRBV30|TRBJ2-3|-
CACGRGQGGHTQYF
TGTGCCTGCGGTAGGGGACAGGGAGGTCATACGCAGTATTTT
>-|TRBV30|TRBJ1-1|few
CAWANTEAFF
TGTGCCTGGGCGAACACTGAAGCTTTCTTT
>-|TRBV9|TRBJ1-3|-
CASKSVSGNTIYF
TGTGCCAGCAAGTCAGTCTCTGGAAACACCATATATTTT
>TRBD1|TRBV5-1|TRBJ2-2|-
CASSLNTGAGTGELFF
TGCGCCAGCAGCTTGAATACAGGGGCGGGCACCGGGGAGCTGTTTTTT
>TRBD2|TRBV6-4|TRBJ2-2|-
CASSGTSGRSPRPGELFF
TGTGCCAGCAGTGGGACTAGCGGGAGGTCCCCACGCCCCGGGGAGCTGTTTTTT
>TRBD2|TRBV29-1|TRBJ2-2|-
CSATGTRNAGELFF
TGCAGCGCAACCGGGACTAGAAACGCCGGGGAGCTGTTTTTT
>TRBD2|TRBV5-1|TRBJ2-7|-
CASSPWTSGGAGYYEQYF
TGCGCCAGCAGCCCCTGGACTAGCGGGGGGGCCGGATACTACGAGCAGTACTTC
>TRBD1|TRBV5-4|TRBJ2-7|-
CASSLRGQGRQYF
TGTGCCAGCAGCTTGAGGGGACAGGGGCGGCAGTACTTC
>TRBD1|TRBV7-2|TRBJ2-1|-
CASSLDRGSYNEQFF
TGTGCCAGCAGCTTGGACAGGGGATCCTACAATGAGCAGTTCTTC
>-|TRBV28|TRBJ2-7|-
CASSFASSYEQYF
TGTGCCAGCAGTTTCGCTAGTTCCTACGAGCAGTACTTC
>-|TRBV10-3|TRBJ1-1|-
CAISAVSMNTEAFF
TGTGCCATCAGTGCAGTCTCCATGAACACTGAAGCTTTCTTT
>TRBD2|TRBV7-8|TRBJ2-1|-
CASSLPLSSGSYNEQFF
TGTGCCAGCAGCCTACCACTCTCTAGCGGGAGTTACAATGAGCAGTTCTTC
>-|TRBV5-1|TRBJ2-5|-
CASSQQETQYF
TGCGCCAGCAGCCAACAAGAGACCCAGTACTTC
>-|TRBV7-9|TRBJ1-1|-
CASSLGQNTEAFF
TGTGCCAGCAGCTTAGGCCAGAACACTGAAGCTTTCTTT
>-|TRBV5-6|TRBJ1-3|-
CASSPGQYSSGNTIYF
TGTGCCAGCAGCCCAGGACAGTATAGCTCTGGAAACACCATATATTTT
>TRBD2|TRBV28|TRBJ2-7|-
CASSLGGSESYEQYF
TGTGCCAGCAGTTTGGGAGGGTCCGAATCCTACGAGCAGTACTTC
>-|TRBV7-9|TRBJ2-7|-
CASSPGTYPYEQYF
TGTGCCAGCAGCCCCGGGACATATCCCTACGAGCAGTACTTC
>-|TRBV7-2|TRBJ2-2|-
CASSRPLPGELFF
TGTGCCAGCAGCAGACCCCTCCCCGGGGAGCTGTTTTTT
>-|TRBV5-1|TRBJ2-7|-
CASSLDVVYEQYF
TGCGCCAGCAGCTTGGACGTCGTATACGAGCAGTACTTC
>-|TRBV10-2|TRBJ2-5|-
CASSWASGETQYF
TGCGCCAGCAGCTGGGCTAGTGGGGAGACCCAGTACTTC
>-|TRBV4-1|TRBJ2-6|-
CASSPPPDPGANVLTF
TGCGCCAGCAGCCCTCCGCCGGACCCCGGGGCCAACGTCCTGACTTTC
>-|TRBV14|TRBJ2-3|-
CASSLRDFTDTQYF
TGTGCCAGCAGCCTAAGGGACTTTACAGATACGCAGTATTTT
>-|TRBV4-2|TRBJ2-7|-
CASSQERGSYEQYF
TGTGCCAGCAGCCAAGAACGGGGGTCCTACGAGCAGTACTTC
>-|TRBV5-4|TRBJ2-4|-
CASSLDPQAAKNIQYF
TGTGCCAGCAGCTTAGACCCACAGGCAGCCAAAAACATTCAGTACTTC
>-|TRBV30|TRBJ2-5|-
CAWSVGETQYF
TGTGCCTGGAGTGTAGGGGAGACCCAGTACTTC
>-|TRBV9|TRBJ2-3|-
CASSGGNQGFSTDTQYF
TGTGCCAGCAGCGGGGGGAATCAGGGTTTCAGCACAGATACGCAGTATTTT
>TRBD1|TRBV18|TRBJ2-7|-
CASSPDRGGQYF
TGTGCCAGCTCACCGGACAGGGGAGGGCAGTACTTC
>-|TRBV28|TRBJ1-4|-
CASSFPDRDEKLFF
TGTGCCAGCAGTTTCCCGGACAGAGATGAAAAACTGTTTTTT
>TRBD2|TRBV7-3|TRBJ2-2|-
CASSSSGGAETGELFF
TGTGCCAGCAGCTCAAGCGGGGGGGCTGAAACCGGGGAGCTGTTTTTT
>-|TRBV28|TRBJ2-5|-
CASRGPQETQYF
TGTGCCAGCAGGGGACCCCAAGAGACCCAGTACTTC
>TRBD1|TRBV5-4|TRBJ1-2|-
CASSLPGQGRRGGYTF
TGTGCCAGCAGCTTGCCGGGACAGGGGCGGAGGGGTGGCTACACCTTC
>-|TRBV27|TRBJ2-1|-
CASSSSTSSYNEQFF
TGTGCCAGCAGTTCGTCCACTAGCTCCTACAATGAGCAGTTCTTC
>-|TRBV5-8|TRBJ2-3|-
CASSLGQEVTDTQYF
TGTGCCAGCAGCTTAGGTCAGGAGGTCACAGATACGCAGTATTTT
>TRBD1|TRBV6-5|TRBJ1-5|-
CASSSDRDNQPQHF
TGTGCCAGCAGTTCGGACAGGGATAATCAGCCCCAGCATTTT
>TRBD2|TRBV28|TRBJ2-7|-
CASSSWTSTQDEQYF
TGTGCCAGCAGTTCCTGGACTAGCACTCAAGACGAGCAGTACTTC
>TRBD2|TRBV29-1|TRBJ2-2|-
CSGSSGRNTGELFF
TGCAGCGGGTCTAGCGGGAGGAACACCGGGGAGCTGTTTTTT
>-|TRBV19|TRBJ1-3|-
CASTFSGEIGSHIYF
TGTGCCAGTACTTTTTCTGGAGAGATTGGTAGCCACATATATTTT
>-|TRBV15|TRBJ1-4|-
CATSSLRRGGEKLFF
TGTGCCACCAGCAGCTTGCGGAGGGGCGGTGAAAAACTGTTTTTT
>-|TRBV18|TRBJ2-7|-
CASSPRVGALSYEQYF
TGTGCCAGCTCACCACGAGTCGGGGCCCTCTCCTACGAGCAGTACTTC
>-|TRBV30|TRBJ1-1|-
CAWIAKGHGNTEAFF
TGTGCCTGGATCGCAAAAGGCCACGGGAACACTGAAGCTTTCTTT
>-|TRBV18|TRBJ1-5|-
CASSPAMGGPNQPQHF
TGTGCCAGCTCACCAGCCATGGGGGGGCCAAATCAGCCCCAGCATTTT
>TRBD1|TRBV30|TRBJ1-5|-
CAWDPGQHSNQPQHF
TGTGCCTGGGACCCGGGACAGCATAGCAATCAGCCCCAGCATTTT
>-|TRBV18|TRBJ1-5|-
CASSPFKDQPQHF
TGTGCCAGCTCACCCTTCAAGGATCAGCCCCAGCATTTT
>TRBD2|TRBV30|TRBJ2-2|-
CAWDSGRNTGELFF
TGTGCCTGGGATAGCGGGAGAAACACCGGGGAGCTGTTTTTT
>TRBD2|TRBV9|TRBJ2-5|few
CASSFQGTSGETQYF
TGTGCCAGCAGCTTCCAAGGGACTAGCGGAGAGACCCAGTACTTC
>-|TRBV21-1|TRBJ1-5|-
CASSNPTGVGINQPQHF
TGTGCCAGCAGCAATCCGACAGGGGTAGGGATCAATCAGCCCCAGCATTTT
>-|TRBV4-3|TRBJ1-2|-
CASSQDRNYGYTF
TGCGCCAGCAGCCAAGACAGGAACTATGGCTACACCTTC
>-|TRBV6-5|TRBJ2-3|-
CASSYDSTDTQYF
TGTGCCAGCAGTTACGACAGCACAGATACGCAGTATTTT
>-|TRBV7-9|TRBJ2-7|-
CASSASGIEQYF
TGTGCCAGCAGCGCCTCAGGGATCGAGCAGTACTTC
>-|TRBV18|TRBJ2-2|-
CASSLPSQGGTGELFF
TGTGCCAGCTCACTGCCGTCGCAGGGAGGAACCGGGGAGCTGTTTTTT
>-|TRBV29-1|TRBJ1-2|-
CSVAGVNYGYTF
TGCAGCGTTGCCGGGGTTAACTATGGCTACACCTTC
>TRBD1|TRBV13|TRBJ2-7|-
CASSLVTTGGMREQYF
TGTGCCAGCAGCTTAGTGACGACAGGGGGTATGAGGGAGCAGTACTTC
>-|TRBV27|TRBJ1-5|-
CASTTTSALNQPQHF
TGTGCCAGCACCACAACTTCAGCGCTAAATCAGCCCCAGCATTTT
>TRBD2|TRBV7-9|TRBJ2-7|-
CASSLSPSGGYEQYF
TGTGCCAGCAGCTTATCTCCTAGCGGGGGTTACGAGCAGTACTTC
>TRBD1|TRBV28|TRBJ1-2|-
CASSLRTGHYGYTF
TGTGCCAGCAGTTTGAGGACAGGCCACTATGGCTACACCTTC